These 2 T cell receptor beta chains were all obtained from the same sample, sequenced in a study of T cell changes during pregnancy in multiple sclerosis. The data were produced by immunoSEQ multiplex PCR, yet TCRdb's version contains in-frame clones alone and is incomplete. Here the sample spans 35,000 to 50,000 clones, 89% being singletons. Material: CD4+ T cells from peripheral blood mononuclear cells, obtained after pregnancy. Receptor source: a female donor with multiple sclerosis, enrolled in a pregnancy study.

The chain uses TRBV2 and TRBJ2-5, with 9 bases that match TRBD2. CDR3 length equals 15 residues. V gave up 5 bases and J gave up 13 bases; unmatched junction bases: 17. The germline V gene encodes CDR1 SNHLY and CDR2 FYNNEI. The CDR3 reads CASSTVAGDILSAYF. In DNA, the CDR3 is TGTGCCAGCAGTACCGTAGCGGGAGATATTCTTTCTGCGTACTTC. Supplemented by reference TRBV2 and TRBJ2-5, the full variable domain reads EPEVTQTPSHQVTQMGQEVILRCVPISNHLYFYWYRQILGQKVEFLVSFYNNEISEKSEIFDDQFSVERPDGSNFTLKIRSTKLEDSAMYFCASSTVAGDILSAYFGPGTRLLVL.

The chain joins TRBV5-1 to TRBJ2-7; D possibly corresponds to TRBD2 (6 bases). The V and J ends lost 4 bases and 3 bases respectively, with 14 bases between them. The CDR3 runs 14 residues. Germline CDR1 SGHRS, CDR2 YFSETQ. DNA of the CDR3: TGCGCCAGCAGCGAGGGGACTGAGGGCTACGAGCAGTACTTC. Encoded protein: CASSEGTEGYEQYF.